This T cell receptor (beta chain) was observed in a study of CD8 T cells in Susac syndrome. Germline loops: CDR1 SEHNR, CDR2 FQNEAQ (reference sequence). The CDR3 runs 15 residues. V lost 5 bases and J lost 1, with 12 bases in between. CD8+ and CD4+ T cells circulating in blood were sequenced for TCR beta. RNA in amounts of roughly 0.45 to 1 ug was reverse transcribed with random hexamers. The authors amplified TCR beta CDR3 across 54 Vbeta and 13 Jbeta using immunoSEQ multiplex PCR. TCRdb independently ran MiXCR on the immunoSEQ multiplex PCR reads; one entry per CDR3 protein. The top ten clones hold 0.18% of a sample with about 300,000 distinct CDR3 sequences, about nine tenths of them seen once.

The rearrangement joins TRBV7-9 to TRBJ1-5; D remains ambiguous. The receptor was derived from a human donor with multiple sclerosis. Sequencing was performed on CD8+ T cells from PBMCs. CDR3 sequence: CASSPSGRSNQPQHF. The CDR3 DNA reads TGTGCCAGCAGCCCCTCCGGGAGGAGCAATCAGCCCCAGCATTTT.